This T cell receptor beta chain was identified during a study of blood T cell repertoires in COVID-19. Study-level information: Sites in the United States, Italy and Spain provided acute and convalescent COVID-19 samples.

This CDR3 region has 13 residues. V was pared by 4 bases and J by 6 bases, with 13 bases between. CDR1 SGHTA and CDR2 FQGTGA come from the germline V gene. Repertoires were generated with immunoSEQ multiplex PCR, while TCRdb's copy carries only in-frame clones and drops some. There are some 160,000 clones in the sample; around 75% occur only once, and approximately 15% lies in the top ten. This chain joins TRBV7-3 and TRBJ2-7; D may be TRBD1 (6 bases). The clonotype comes from a woman of 80 years or more with acute or convalescent COVID-19. The sequenced material came from peripheral blood. Here the CDR3 reads CASSSNREGEQYF. Written as DNA, the CDR3 is TGTGCCAGCAGCTCAAACAGGGAAGGCGAGCAGTACTTC.